The clone carrying this T cell receptor (beta chain) was counted only a few times. The record originates from a study of blood T cell repertoires in COVID-19. Study summary: Collection of acute and convalescent COVID-19 samples took place in the United States, Italy and Spain. Sources were T cells, B-cell-depleted T cells, or PBMCs; the material itself was cDNA or gDNA.

Per the original methods: Counts of nucleated cells, estimated from reference gene primer amplification, were obtained. The table came from immunoSEQ multiplex PCR; TCRdb's copy has only in-frame clones and leaves some out. V and J calls and clone size are copied from that table; D and trimming were computed from the DNA. The table shows a few hundred thousand clones, with more than 70% occurring only once. The sample was peripheral blood. The origin of this receptor is a woman in her twenties or thirties with COVID-19, enrolled during active disease.

CDR3 DNA: TGTGCCAGCAGCTCGCCGCCCAGGGTCTATGGCTACACCTTC. Translation: CASSSPPRVYGYTF. The V gene is TRBV7-9, the J gene TRBJ1-2; a weak D match, TRBD1 (5 bases). This CDR3 has 14 amino acids. The germline V gene has CDR1 SEHNR and CDR2 FQNEAQ (reference sequence). V was shortened by 4 bases and J by 4 bases, with 13 bases between the two germline ends.